A selection of T cell receptor beta chains follows, all from one sample in a study of cytotoxic CD8 clonotypes in ibrutinib-treated CLL. Only in-frame clones appear in the TCRdb table, and some are missing; sequencing was by immunoSEQ multiplex PCR. This table holds some 130,000 clones, approximately 83% found once. The sequencing here drew on PBMCs, taken after 24 months of ibrutinib treatment. The receptors were gathered from a human donor with chronic lymphocytic leukemia. CDR3s include the opening cysteine and the closing phenylalanine or tryptophan. D genes are given only for firm matches. Where a row states a size, it is once, few, many or the class of an expanded clone; other rows omit it.

v_call	clone_size	d_call	j_call	cdr3_nt	cdr3_aa
TRBV16	few	TRBD1	TRBJ1-2	TGTGCCAGCAGCCGAGGGACAGGGTATGGCTACACCTTC	CASSRGTGYGYTF
TRBV7-2	NA	NA	TRBJ2-5	TGTGCCAGCACCAAGGGTCCCCAGCAGGTGGAGACCCAGTACTTC	CASTKGPQQVETQYF
TRBV9	NA	NA	TRBJ1-3	TGTGCCAGCAGCGTTAATCCGGCACAGGCCTCCTCTGGAAACACCATATATTTT	CASSVNPAQASSGNTIYF
TRBV7-6	NA	NA	TRBJ1-5	TGTGCCAGCAGCCCCCGCGTGAATCAGCCCCAGCATTTT	CASSPRVNQPQHF
TRBV5-1	NA	TRBD2	TRBJ2-5	TGCGCCAGCAGCTTGGTTGCGGGAGAGTCAGAGACCCAGTACTTC	CASSLVAGESETQYF
TRBV6-1	NA	TRBD1	TRBJ1-2	TGTGCCAGCCTTAAGGCCGGGACAGACTATGGCTACACCTTC	CASLKAGTDYGYTF
TRBV7-8	NA	NA	TRBJ1-5	TGTGCCAGCAGCTCGTACAGGGAAAATCAGCCCCAGCATTTT	CASSSYRENQPQHF
TRBV5-1	NA	TRBD2	TRBJ2-5	TGCGCCAGCAGCCCGACCAGCGGGAGGGCCGGGGAGACCCAGTACTTC	CASSPTSGRAGETQYF
TRBV28	NA	TRBD1	TRBJ1-1	TGTGCCAGCAACCGGGACAGGGGGTTTGGAACTGAAGCTTTCTTT	CASNRDRGFGTEAFF
TRBV4-2	NA	TRBD1	TRBJ2-1	TGTGCCAGCAGCCAATTAGGGACAGGGATTATCAATGAGCAGTTCTTC	CASSQLGTGIINEQFF
TRBV5-6	NA	NA	TRBJ2-1	TGTGCCAGCAGCTTGATAATGTCCGGATCCTACAATGAGCAGTTCTTC	CASSLIMSGSYNEQFF
TRBV9	few	NA	TRBJ1-1	TGTGCCAGCAGCGGTGGACTGTCACCAGGGACACTCCCATGGGCTTTCTTT	CASSGGLSPGTLPWAFF
TRBV10-3	NA	TRBD2	TRBJ2-7	TGTGCCACCTGGACTAGCGGCTACGAGCAGTACTTC	CATWTSGYEQYF
TRBV5-1	NA	TRBD2	TRBJ2-2	TGCGCCAGCAGCCAAGGACTAGCGGGACTTCGAACCGGGGAGCTGTTTTTT	CASSQGLAGLRTGELFF
TRBV5-4	NA	NA	TRBJ2-3	TGTGCCAGCAGCTTCGTCCAGCGAGAACCAGATACGCAGTATTTT	CASSFVQREPDTQYF
TRBV6-6	NA	NA	TRBJ2-7	TGTGCCAGCAGTTACTCGACCGAGCAGTACTTC	CASSYSTEQYF
TRBV2	NA	TRBD1	TRBJ2-5	TGTGCCACCGACAGGGGGGAGACCCAGTACTTC	CATDRGETQYF
TRBV6-5	NA	NA	TRBJ1-1	TGTGCCAGCAGTCGCTCAGGAATGAACACTGAAGCTTTCTTT	CASSRSGMNTEAFF
TRBV27	NA	TRBD1	TRBJ2-6	TGTGCCAGCAGTTTCTTTCCTCCGGGACAGCAGGCCGGGGCCAACGTCCTGACTTTC	CASSFFPPGQQAGANVLTF
TRBV4-3	few	NA	TRBJ1-2	TGCGCCAGCAGCCCTAAACAGAACTATGGCTACACCTTC	CASSPKQNYGYTF
TRBV19	NA	NA	TRBJ1-5	TGTGCCAGTGCTCAGGGGTTTCAGCCCCAGCATTTT	CASAQGFQPQHF
TRBV6-1	NA	NA	TRBJ2-7	TGTGCCAGCGGGGGCGGGAGCATCTACGAGCAGTACTTC	CASGGGSIYEQYF
TRBV10-2	NA	NA	TRBJ2-3	TGCGCCAGCCGCGGAAGCACAGATACGCAGTATTTT	CASRGSTDTQYF
TRBV7-2	NA	NA	TRBJ2-5	TGTGCCAGCAGCTTTTACGGGGGCCAAGAGACCCAGTACTTC	CASSFYGGQETQYF
TRBV19	NA	NA	TRBJ2-2	TGTGCCAGTAGTATAGTCGGGAGAACCGGGGAGCTGTTTTTT	CASSIVGRTGELFF
TRBV27	few	NA	TRBJ1-1	TGTGCCAGCAGTTTATCGAGGAACACTGAAGCTTTCTTT	CASSLSRNTEAFF
TRBV19	NA	NA	TRBJ2-3	TGTGCCAGTTCCCTTTTAGCCTCTAGCACAGATACGCAGTATTTT	CASSLLASSTDTQYF
TRBV2	NA	NA	TRBJ2-7	TGTGCCAGCAGCTCGGGACCCTACGAGCAGTACTTC	CASSSGPYEQYF
TRBV7-7	NA	TRBD1	TRBJ1-1	TGTGCCAGCACTCGTTGGGACAGGGGGTTGAACACTGAAGCTTTCTTT	CASTRWDRGLNTEAFF
TRBV6-1	NA	NA	TRBJ1-5	TGTGCCAGCAGTGAAACTAGCAATCAGCCCCAGCATTTT	CASSETSNQPQHF
TRBV30	NA	NA	TRBJ2-7	TGTGCCTGGAGTGTATCCTACGAGCAGTACTTC	CAWSVSYEQYF
TRBV28	NA	NA	TRBJ1-1	TGTGCCAGCAGACCGCCTGGGCCTGAGAACACTGAAGCTTTCTTT	CASRPPGPENTEAFF
TRBV28	NA	TRBD1	TRBJ1-2	TGTGCCAGCAATCGACAGGGGCCCCATGGCTACACCTTC	CASNRQGPHGYTF
TRBV5-1	NA	TRBD1	TRBJ2-7	TGCGCCAGCAGCGAGACAGGGGGCTCCTACGAGCAGTACTTC	CASSETGGSYEQYF
TRBV19	NA	NA	TRBJ1-5	TGTGCCAGTAGGATGGGTGGTGAGCCCCAGCATTTT	CASRMGGEPQHF
TRBV25-1	NA	NA	TRBJ2-7	TGTGCCAGCAGTAATCCGGGTCCCTACGAGCAGTACTTC	CASSNPGPYEQYF
TRBV5-4	NA	NA	TRBJ2-5	TGTGCCAGCAGTTCCGCGGAGGGAGAGACCCAGTACTTC	CASSSAEGETQYF
TRBV6-5	NA	TRBD2	TRBJ2-4	TGTGCCAGCACCTCGGGTAGCGGGGGGAAAAACATTCAGTACTTC	CASTSGSGGKNIQYF
TRBV28	once	TRBD1	TRBJ1-2	TGTGCCAGCAGGCGGGACAGGGGTGGTAACTATGGCTACACCTTC	CASRRDRGGNYGYTF
TRBV18	once	TRBD1	TRBJ1-1	TGTGCCAGCTCACAAAAGACAGGGATGGCTTTCTTT	CASSQKTGMAFF
TRBV7-3	NA	NA	TRBJ2-7	TGTGCCAGCTCGGAGGGCGGGTCGAGCTCCTACGAGCAGTACTTC	CASSEGGSSSYEQYF
TRBV28	NA	NA	TRBJ2-7	TGTGCCAGCAGGTCAAATAAACGAAACTACTACGAGCAGTACTTC	CASRSNKRNYYEQYF
TRBV5-8	few	NA	TRBJ1-2	TGTGCCAGCAGCTTGGGAGGGTCCGTTGGCTACACCTTC	CASSLGGSVGYTF
TRBV9	NA	NA	TRBJ2-4	TGTGCCAGCAGCGGCGGACAGCTACCACTAGCCAAAAACATTCAGTACTTC	CASSGGQLPLAKNIQYF
TRBV6-6	NA	NA	TRBJ2-7	TGTGCCAGCAGATCCGGGACAAGATCCTACGAGCAGTACTTC	CASRSGTRSYEQYF
TRBV7-2	NA	NA	TRBJ2-7	TGTGCCAGCAGCCGGGAGAGGGGCCCATACGAGCAGTACTTC	CASSRERGPYEQYF
TRBV6-5	NA	NA	TRBJ2-7	TGTGCCAGCAGTTACTCGACCGGGACACTCTACGAGCAGTACTTC	CASSYSTGTLYEQYF
TRBV5-4	NA	NA	TRBJ2-6	TGTGCCAGCAGCCAGAACTCCGGGGCTGGGGCCAACGTCCTGACTTTC	CASSQNSGAGANVLTF
TRBV5-4	NA	NA	TRBJ1-1	TGTGCCAGCAGCTCGCGGGGGGCCGGGGGGAACACTGAAGCTTTCTTT	CASSSRGAGGNTEAFF
TRBV4-1	NA	NA	TRBJ2-7	TGCGCCAGCAGCCAAGGGGGGGGCGCGGGGGCTTCCTACGAGCAGTACTTC	CASSQGGGAGASYEQYF
TRBV7-2	NA	NA	TRBJ2-1	TGTGCCAGCAGCTTACTTTGGGGGTCCCTAGGTGAGCAGTTCTTC	CASSLLWGSLGEQFF
TRBV7-7	NA	NA	TRBJ2-2	TGTGCTAGCAGCCCCGACAAGCAGGGGAACACCGGGGAGCTGTTTTTT	CASSPDKQGNTGELFF